These 24 T cell receptor beta chains were sequenced from one sample in a study of shared clonotypes between healthy human individuals. This table comes from immunoSEQ multiplex PCR, and its TCRdb copy is limited to in-frame clones, with some not included. Among some 2,100,000 clones listed, about 93% were seen once. The naive CD8 subset, CD45RO-negative cells positively selected for CCR7, excluded terminally differentiated effector memory CD45RA+ cells. The sample was naive CD8+ T cells from PBMCs. The source is a man aged 18 to 29 in good health. Some clones in this sample may be carry-over from other donors' samples.

The rearrangement joins TRBV28 to TRBJ2-3, with D maybe TRBD2 (6 bases). Deletions cut 6 bases from V and 6 bases from J, with 22 bases between. Germline V lookup: CDR1 MDHEN, CDR2 SYDVKM. This CDR3 is built from 16 residues. CDR3 loop: CASRQLRDSKADTQYF. The CDR3 nucleotides are TGTGCCAGCAGACAACTTAGGGACTCCAAAGCCGATACGCAGTATTTT.

As to this clone: Other DNA sequences in this specimen translate into the identical CDR3. The V call is TRBV9, the J call TRBJ2-1; 13 bases agree with TRBD2. The CDR3 is 15 amino acids. CDR1 and CDR2 (germline): SGDLS, YYNGEE. The trim removed 4 bases at V and 4 bases at J, leaving 2 bases unmatched. The CDR3 nucleotides read TGTGCCAGCAGCCCGGGACTAGCGGGGTACAATGAGCAGTTCTTC. Translated: CASSPGLAGYNEQFF. Together with reference TRBV9 and TRBJ2-1, the CDR3 gives the full variable domain: DSGVTQTPKHLITATGQRVTLRCSPRSGDLSVYWYQQSLDQGLQFLIQYYNGEERAKGNILERFSAQQFPDLHSELNLSSLELGDSALYFCASSPGLAGYNEQFFGPGTRLTVL.

The genes are TRBV4-3 and TRBJ2-2; TRBD1 might be the D (8 bases). Trimming took off 1 base at V and 6 bases at J, with 18 bases between the two ends. The CDR3 loop spans 17 amino acids. CDR1 is LGHNA, CDR2 YSLEER, per germline. The CDR3 DNA follows: TGCGCCAGCAGCCAAGTTTTCACAGGGGGGGTCCCCGGGGAGCTGTTTTTT. Translation: CASSQVFTGGVPGELFF.

Only one count was recorded for this clone. CDR3 amino acids: CASSSTGSSTDTQYF. In nucleotides, the CDR3 is TGTGCCAGCAGCTCCACGGGCAGTAGCACAGATACGCAGTATTTT. The chain joins TRBV7-3 to TRBJ2-3; D uncertain. Between the trimmed V and J ends, which lost 4 bases and 0 bases, there was a span of 11 bases. There are 15 residues in the CDR3. The germline V gene has CDR1 SGHTA and CDR2 FQGTGA.

This rearrangement joins TRBV7-9 to TRBJ1-1, with D possibly being TRBD1 (6 bases). The CDR3 extends over 13 amino acids. Trimming took 6 bases from V and 1 from J, leaving 9 bases between them. Per germline, CDR1 SEHNR and CDR2 FQNEAQ (reference sequence). The CDR3 protein is CASRPTGNTEAFF. The CDR3 region has the DNA TGTGCCAGCAGACCGACAGGGAACACTGAAGCTTTCTTT. Based on the CDR3 plus reference TRBV7-9 and TRBJ1-1, the full variable domain is DTGVSQNPRHKITKRGQNVTFRCDPISEHNRLYWYRQTLGQGPEFLTYFQNEAQLEKSRLLSDRFSAERPKGSFSTLEIQRTEQGDSAMYLCASRPTGNTEAFFGQGTRLTVV.

The CDR3 sequence is CAIMSPGSSYNEQFF. CDR3 DNA sequence: TGTGCCATCATGTCTCCAGGGAGCTCCTACAATGAGCAGTTCTTC. The chain couples TRBV10-3 to TRBJ2-1, with D possibly called TRBD1 or TRBD2 (5 bases each). The CDR3 is 15 residues long. The V end was cut by 7 bases, the J end by 0 bases, with 13 bases between. Germline CDR1 ENHRY, CDR2 SYGVKD.

The CDR3 DNA sequence: TGTGCCAGCAGCGAAGACGGTGGGGTGTCCTACGAGCAGTACTTC. Residues: CASSEDGGVSYEQYF. The V and J genes are TRBV28 and TRBJ2-7; D is unclear. CDR1 is MDHEN, CDR2 SYDVKM, per germline. CDR3 length equals 15 residues. Trimming stripped 6 bases from V and 1 base from J, with 16 bases between. The whole variable domain, filled in from reference TRBV28 and TRBJ2-7, reads DVKVTQSSRYLVKRTGEKVFLECVQDMDHENMFWYRQDPGLGLRLIYFSYDVKMKEKGDIPEGYSVSREKKERFSLILESASTNQTSMYLCASSEDGGVSYEQYFGPGTRLTVT.

The genes are TRBV7-9 and TRBJ2-7; the D gene is possibly TRBD1 (6 bases). There are 14 residues in the CDR3. The V end was cut by 5 bases, the J end by 3 bases, with 14 bases between. CDR1 is SEHNR, CDR2 FQNEAQ, per germline (reference sequence). In nucleotides, the CDR3 is TGTGCCAGCAGCCATCCTACCAGGGGCTACGAGCAGTACTTC. This sequence encodes CASSHPTRGYEQYF.

V and J are TRBV27 and TRBJ1-2, with TRBD1 matching over 10 bases. The length of the CDR3 is 15 residues. The trim removed 5 bases at V and 4 bases at J, leaving 7 bases unmatched. CDR1 is MNHEY, CDR2 SMNVEV, per germline (reference sequence). CDR3 protein: CASSRPRDRGYGYTF. CDR3 in DNA: TGTGCCAGCAGTCGACCCCGGGACAGGGGCTATGGCTACACCTTC.

For this clone: In the same sample, other DNA sequences code for this CDR3. The rearrangement joins TRBV29-1 to TRBJ2-1, with D unresolved. The V gene lost 3 bases and the J gene lost 8 bases, with 2 bases spanning the gap. The germline V gene has CDR1 SQVTM and CDR2 ANQGSEA. This CDR3 spans 9 amino acids. This CDR3 reads CSVEDEQFF. Here the CDR3 DNA reads TGCAGCGTTGAGGATGAGCAGTTCTTC.

The chain combines TRBV5-1 with TRBJ1-4; no clear D. The CDR3 spans 13 residues. Looked up from germline, CDR1 is SGHRS and CDR2 is YFSETQ. The germline V and J ends were trimmed by 3 bases and 6 bases, with 9 bases remaining between them. The CDR3 DNA reads TGCGCCAGCAGCTCTCGACGGTATGAAAAACTGTTTTTT. Amino acid sequence: CASSSRRYEKLFF.

The CDR3 DNA sequence: TGTGCCAGCAGTGGCAGAAGACTTTCTCCGTATGGCTACACCTTC. It codes for CASSGRRLSPYGYTF. The J gene is TRBJ1-2, the V gene TRBV6-1; D not certain. CDR3 length: 15 amino acids. V dropped 4 bases and J dropped 5 bases, with 17 bases sitting between them. Germline CDR1 is MNHNS and CDR2 is SASEGT.

The chain joins TRBV14 to TRBJ2-7, with 7 bases lining up with TRBD1. Per the germline V gene, CDR1 is SGHDN and CDR2 is FVKESK. The CDR3 covers 12 residues. V trimming: 8 bases; J trimming: 0 bases; junction bases outside the gene matches: 1. The CDR3 bases are TGTGCCAGCCGGGACAGCTCCTACGAGCAGTACTTC. Amino acid sequence: CASRDSSYEQYF.

This sequence joins TRBV11-2 and TRBJ2-7, with unresolved D. The CDR3 spans 12 residues. Looked up from germline, CDR1 is SGHAT and CDR2 is FQNNGV. The V end lost 1 base, the J end lost 5 bases, and 6 bases lay between the germline ends. CDR3 region: CASSLVLHEQYF. Here the CDR3 DNA reads TGTGCCAGCAGCTTAGTTTTGCACGAGCAGTACTTC.

The chain joins TRBV28 to TRBJ2-7; a weak D match, TRBD1 (5 bases). The V end was cut by 7 bases, the J end by 3 bases, with 19 bases between. The length of the CDR3 is 15 residues. Germline V gene sequence: CDR1 MDHEN, CDR2 SYDVKM. For the CDR3, the DNA is TGTGCCAGCACCTCTACGCCCACAGGTTACTACGAGCAGTACTTC. Translation gives CASTSTPTGYYEQYF.

The rearrangement links TRBV4-1 to TRBJ2-1; possible D gene TRBD1, 5 bases. Trimming removed 2 bases at V and 0 bases at J, with 14 bases between. The germline CDR1 and CDR2 sequences are MGHRA and YSYEKL. The CDR3 extends over 17 amino acids. This CDR3 reads CASSQSPTESSYNEQFF. As DNA, the CDR3 is TGCGCCAGCAGCCAATCCCCGACAGAGAGCTCCTACAATGAGCAGTTCTTC.

This chain connects TRBV6-1 to TRBJ2-4, with TRBD1 identical over 7 bases. Germline V CDR1 and CDR2: MNHNS, SASEGT. The length of the CDR3 is 15 residues. The junction had 7 bases not matched to a gene; V was cut back by 6 bases and J by 2 bases. CDR3 sequence (DNA): TGTGCCAGCAGACTAACACAGGGGACCAAAAACATTCAGTACTTC. As protein: CASRLTQGTKNIQYF.

This sequence joins TRBV7-8 and TRBJ2-5, with 14 bases identical to TRBD2. Germline V CDR1 and CDR2: SGHVS, FQNEAQ. V lost 6 bases to trimming and J lost 9 bases; unmatched junction nucleotides: 6. This CDR3 has 14 amino acids. The chain's CDR3 is CASSHGTSGGPQYF. CDR3 nucleotides: TGTGCCAGCAGTCACGGGACTAGCGGGGGCCCCCAGTACTTC.

The chain links TRBV19 to TRBJ2-1; D is ambiguous. The germline gives CDR1 LNHDA, CDR2 SQIVND (reference sequence). The CDR3 is made up of 12 amino acids. With 3 bases removed from V and 7 bases from J, the gap between germline ends came to 7 bases. The CDR3 nucleotides read TGTGCCAGTAGTATCATAAGGAATGAGCAGTTCTTC. This encodes CASSIIRNEQFF. Drawing the rest from reference TRBV19 and TRBJ2-1, the complete variable domain is DGGITQSPKYLFRKEGQNVTLSCEQNLNHDAMYWYRQDPGQGLRLIYYSQIVNDFQKGDIAEGYSVSREKKESFPLTVTSAQKNPTAFYLCASSIIRNEQFFGPGTRLTVL.

The chain uses TRBV9 and TRBJ1-5; D is undetermined. Germline CDR1 is SGDLS and CDR2 is YYNGEE. CDR3 size: 15 residues. Trimming took off 6 bases at V and 2 bases at J, with 15 bases between the two ends. Here the CDR3 reads CASTPGISGNQPQHF. The DNA of the CDR3 is TGTGCCAGCACCCCAGGAATTTCGGGCAATCAGCCCCAGCATTTT.

This clone was seen a handful of times. V gene TRBV4-2 combines with J gene TRBJ1-5, with no clear D. Germline V lookup: CDR1 LGHNA, CDR2 YNFKEQ. The germline V and J ends were trimmed by 0 bases and 7 bases, with 7 bases remaining between them. The CDR3 is 13 residues long. CDR3 nucleotides: TGTGCCAGCAGCCAAGATGAAGGGCAGCCCCAGCATTTT. Its protein is CASSQDEGQPQHF.

In this sample, this clone turned up a few times. The V call is TRBV15, the J call TRBJ1-2; possibly TRBD1 for D (6 bases). The germline V and J ends were trimmed by 3 bases and 6 bases, with 14 bases remaining between them. This CDR3 comprises 14 residues. Germline V gives CDR1 LNHNV, CDR2 YYDKDF (reference sequence). Here the CDR3 DNA reads TGTGCCACCAGCAGTACAGGGCGTCGGAATGGCTACACCTTC. This codes for CATSSTGRRNGYTF. The variable domain in full, with the rest retrieved from reference TRBV15 and TRBJ1-2, is DAMVIQNPRYQVTQFGKPVTLSCSQTLNHNVMYWYQQKSSQAPKLLFHYYDKDFNNEADTPDNFQSRRPNTSFCFLDIRSPGLGDTAMYLCATSSTGRRNGYTFGSGTRLTVV.

This clone showed up just once. The V gene is TRBV7-6, the J gene TRBJ2-2, with D perhaps TRBD1 (6 bases). Trimming took off 3 bases at V and 1 base at J, with 9 bases between the two ends. This CDR3 has 15 amino acids. CDR1 and CDR2 from the germline V gene are SGHVS and FNYEAQ. The CDR3 is CASSLTGRNTGELFF. DNA of the CDR3: TGTGCCAGCAGCTTGACAGGCCGGAACACCGGGGAGCTGTTTTTT.

This clone has a single count. The chain is built from TRBV9 and TRBJ2-5, with D perhaps TRBD1 or TRBD2 (6 bases each). Germline V gives CDR1 SGDLS, CDR2 YYNGEE. The CDR3 runs 14 residues. Between the trimmed V and J ends, which lost 1 base and 5 bases, there was a span of 12 bases. The CDR3: CASSVRRGGETQYF. The CDR3 coding sequence is TGTGCCAGCAGCGTAAGACGAGGGGGGGAGACCCAGTACTTC.